This TCR beta chain was sequenced for a study of blood T cells in healthy people across ages. Study-level points and caveats: The study lacked donor CMV status, which possibly confounded expanded clonotype changes.

Per sample, a minimum of 6 million PBMCs were isolated. Per germline, CDR1 SEHNR and CDR2 FQNEAQ (reference sequence). V lost 5 bases to trimming and J lost 5 bases, with 10 bases between them. CDR3 size: 13 residues. Many counts were recorded for this clonotype. No antigen is known for it. PCR was performed a second time for 7 to 11 cycles using a sample-barcoded 5' primer and a J-beta primer mix. Each CDR3 protein is one row after TCRdb ran MiXCR on the 5' RACE reads. The table lists roughly 640,000 distinct CDR3 sequences, about 30% of them singletons. The genes are TRBV7-9 and TRBJ1-5, with unresolved D. This clonotype was sampled from a woman of 80 years or more in good health. Sequenced sample: blood. The DNA for the CDR3 is TGTGCCAGCAGCCCTGTAGAGGATCAGCCCCAGCATTTT. Translation gives CASSPVEDQPQHF.